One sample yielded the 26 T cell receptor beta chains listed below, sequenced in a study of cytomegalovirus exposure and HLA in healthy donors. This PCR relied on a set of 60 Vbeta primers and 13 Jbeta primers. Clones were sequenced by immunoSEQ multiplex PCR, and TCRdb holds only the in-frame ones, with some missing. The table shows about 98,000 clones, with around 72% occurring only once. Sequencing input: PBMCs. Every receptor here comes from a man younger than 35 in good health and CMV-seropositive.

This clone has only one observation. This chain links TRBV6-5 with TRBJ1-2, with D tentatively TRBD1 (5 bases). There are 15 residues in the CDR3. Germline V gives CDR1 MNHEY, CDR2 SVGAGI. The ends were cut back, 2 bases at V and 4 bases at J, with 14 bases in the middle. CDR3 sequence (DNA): TGTGCCAGCAGTTACCGTCCAGGGAACGCCTATGGCTACACCTTC. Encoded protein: CASSYRPGNAYGYTF.

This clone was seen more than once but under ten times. CDR3 sequence: CASSFKGELGAAFF. The CDR3 region has the DNA TGTGCCAGCAGCTTCAAGGGCGAGCTGGGGGCAGCTTTCTTT. The chain joins TRBV5-8 to TRBJ1-1; TRBD1 might be the D (6 bases). The length of the CDR3 is 14 residues. The germline V gene encodes CDR1 SGHTS and CDR2 YDEGEE. V was clipped by 2 bases and J by 10 bases, with 18 bases between them.

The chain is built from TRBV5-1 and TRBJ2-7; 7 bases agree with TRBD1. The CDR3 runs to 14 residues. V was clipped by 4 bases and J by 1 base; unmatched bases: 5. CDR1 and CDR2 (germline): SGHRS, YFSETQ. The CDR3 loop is CASSPPGQSYEQYF. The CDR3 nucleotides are TGCGCCAGCAGCCCTCCGGGACAGTCCTACGAGCAGTACTTC.

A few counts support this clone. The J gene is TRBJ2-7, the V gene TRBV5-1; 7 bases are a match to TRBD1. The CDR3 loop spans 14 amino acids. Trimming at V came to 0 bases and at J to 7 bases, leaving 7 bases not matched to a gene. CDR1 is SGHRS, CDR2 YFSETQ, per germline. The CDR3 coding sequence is TGCGCCAGCAGCTTGGCCCAGGGGGTGGGTGAGCAGTACTTC. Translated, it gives CASSLAQGVGEQYF.

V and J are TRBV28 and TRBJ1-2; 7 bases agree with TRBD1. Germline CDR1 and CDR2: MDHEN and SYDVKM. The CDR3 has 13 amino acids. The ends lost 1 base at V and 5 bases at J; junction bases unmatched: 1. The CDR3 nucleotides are TGTGCCAGCAGTTTATCCAGGGGGTATGGCTACACCTTC. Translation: CASSLSRGYGYTF.

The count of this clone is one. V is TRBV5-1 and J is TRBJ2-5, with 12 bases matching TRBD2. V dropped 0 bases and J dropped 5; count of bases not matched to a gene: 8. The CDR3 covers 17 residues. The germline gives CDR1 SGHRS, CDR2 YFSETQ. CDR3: CASSLGLAGGPYETQYF. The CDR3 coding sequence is TGCGCCAGCAGCTTGGGTCTAGCGGGGGGGCCGTACGAGACCCAGTACTTC.

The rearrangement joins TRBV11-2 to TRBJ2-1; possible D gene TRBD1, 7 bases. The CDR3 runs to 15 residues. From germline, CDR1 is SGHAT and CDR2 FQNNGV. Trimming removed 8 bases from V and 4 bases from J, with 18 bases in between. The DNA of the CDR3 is TGTGCCAGCGCCTCGGGGGACAGACAATACAATGAGCAGTTCTTC. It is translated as CASASGDRQYNEQFF.

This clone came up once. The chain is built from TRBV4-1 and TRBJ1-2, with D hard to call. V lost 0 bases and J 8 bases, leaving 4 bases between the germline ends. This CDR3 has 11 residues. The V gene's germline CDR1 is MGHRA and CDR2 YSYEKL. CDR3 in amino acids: CASSQDAGYTF. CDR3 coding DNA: TGCGCCAGCAGCCAAGATGCGGGCTACACCTTC.

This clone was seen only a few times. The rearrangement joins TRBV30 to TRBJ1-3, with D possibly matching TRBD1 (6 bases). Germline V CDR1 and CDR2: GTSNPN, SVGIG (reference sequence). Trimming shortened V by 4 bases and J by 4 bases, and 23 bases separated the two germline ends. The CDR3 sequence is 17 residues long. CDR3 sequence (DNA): TGTGCCTGGATGGGTCCCCTGGGACATTCCCGAGGAAACACCATATATTTT. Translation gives CAWMGPLGHSRGNTIYF. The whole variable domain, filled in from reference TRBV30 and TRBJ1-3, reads SQTIHQWPATLVQPVGSPLSLECTVEGTSNPNLYWYRQAAGRGLQLLFYSVGIGQISSEVPQNLSASRPQDRQFILSSKKLLLSDSGFYLCAWMGPLGHSRGNTIYFGEGSWLTVV.

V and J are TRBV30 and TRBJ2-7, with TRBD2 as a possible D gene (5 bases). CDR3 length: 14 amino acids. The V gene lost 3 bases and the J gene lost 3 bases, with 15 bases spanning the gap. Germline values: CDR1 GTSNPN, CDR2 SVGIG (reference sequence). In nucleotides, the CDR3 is TGTGCCTGGAGGCCTCCGGGTCGGGACTACGAGCAGTACTTC. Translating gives CAWRPPGRDYEQYF.

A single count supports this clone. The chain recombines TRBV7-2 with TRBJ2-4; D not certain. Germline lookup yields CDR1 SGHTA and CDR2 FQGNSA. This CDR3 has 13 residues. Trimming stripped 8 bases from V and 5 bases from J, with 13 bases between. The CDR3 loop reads CASSSSPQNIQYF. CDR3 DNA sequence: TGTGCCAGCTCTTCTAGTCCCCAAAACATTCAGTACTTC.

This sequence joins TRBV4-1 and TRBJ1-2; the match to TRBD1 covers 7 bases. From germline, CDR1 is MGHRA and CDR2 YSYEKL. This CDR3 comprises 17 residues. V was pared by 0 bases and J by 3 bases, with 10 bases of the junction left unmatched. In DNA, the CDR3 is TGCGCCAGCAGCCAAGATATCGTTCGGGACAGATACTATGGCTACACCTTC. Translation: CASSQDIVRDRYYGYTF.

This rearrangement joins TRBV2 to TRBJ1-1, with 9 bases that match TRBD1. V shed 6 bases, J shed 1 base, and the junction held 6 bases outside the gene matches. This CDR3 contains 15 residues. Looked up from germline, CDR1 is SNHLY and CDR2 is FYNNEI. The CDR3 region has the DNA TGTGCCAGCAGAGACAGGGGGTGGAGGAACACTGAAGCTTTCTTT. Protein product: CASRDRGWRNTEAFF.

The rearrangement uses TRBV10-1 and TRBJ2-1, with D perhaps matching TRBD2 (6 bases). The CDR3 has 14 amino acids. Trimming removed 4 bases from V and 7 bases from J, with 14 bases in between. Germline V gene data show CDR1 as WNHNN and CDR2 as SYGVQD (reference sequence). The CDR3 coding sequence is TGCGCCAGCAGTGGCGGGAAGAGTACGAATGAGCAGTTCTTC. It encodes CASSGGKSTNEQFF.

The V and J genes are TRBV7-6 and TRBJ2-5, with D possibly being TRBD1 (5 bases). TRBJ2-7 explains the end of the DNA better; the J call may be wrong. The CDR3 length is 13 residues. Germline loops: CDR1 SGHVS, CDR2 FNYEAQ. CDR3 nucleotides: TGTGCCAGCAGCGAGACAGTTAACGACGAGCAGTACTTC. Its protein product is CASSETVNDEQYF.

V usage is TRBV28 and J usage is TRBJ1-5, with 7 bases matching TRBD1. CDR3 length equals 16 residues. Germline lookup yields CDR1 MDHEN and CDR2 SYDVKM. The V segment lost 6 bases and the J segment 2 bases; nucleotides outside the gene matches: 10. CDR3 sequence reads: CASSNDRVGRNQPQHF. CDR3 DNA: TGTGCCAGCAGCAATGACAGGGTGGGACGCAATCAGCCCCAGCATTTT.

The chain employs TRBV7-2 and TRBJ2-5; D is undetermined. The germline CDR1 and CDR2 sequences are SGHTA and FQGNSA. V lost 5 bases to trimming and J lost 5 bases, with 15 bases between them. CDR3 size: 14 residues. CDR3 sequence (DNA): TGTGCCAGCAGCCCCCTGGTGGGCTGGGAGACCCAGTACTTC. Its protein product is CASSPLVGWETQYF. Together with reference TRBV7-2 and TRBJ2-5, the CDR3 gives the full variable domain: GAGVSQSPSNKVTEKGKDVELRCDPISGHTALYWYRQSLGQGLEFLIYFQGNSAPDKSGLPSDRFSAERTGGSVSTLTIQRTQQEDSAVYLCASSPLVGWETQYFGPGTRLLVL.

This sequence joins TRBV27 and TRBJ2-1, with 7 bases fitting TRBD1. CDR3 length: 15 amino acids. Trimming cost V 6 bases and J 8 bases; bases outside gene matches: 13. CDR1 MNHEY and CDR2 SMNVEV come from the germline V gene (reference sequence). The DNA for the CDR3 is TGTGCCAGCAGCCTCACAGGGGCCGGGGTGGATGAGCAGTTCTTC. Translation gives CASSLTGAGVDEQFF.

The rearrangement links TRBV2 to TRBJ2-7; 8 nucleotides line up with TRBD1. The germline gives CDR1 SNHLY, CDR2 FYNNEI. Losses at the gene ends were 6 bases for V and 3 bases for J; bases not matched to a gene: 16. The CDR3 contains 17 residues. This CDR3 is CASSQRRTGGTHYEQYF. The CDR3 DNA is TGTGCCAGCAGCCAACGCCGCACAGGGGGGACACACTACGAGCAGTACTTC.

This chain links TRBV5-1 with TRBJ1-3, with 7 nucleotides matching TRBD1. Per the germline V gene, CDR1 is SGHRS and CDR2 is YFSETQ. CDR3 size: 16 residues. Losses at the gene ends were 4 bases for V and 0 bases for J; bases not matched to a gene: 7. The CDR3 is CASSPGQRHSGNTIYF. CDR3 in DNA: TGCGCCAGCAGCCCGGGACAGCGCCACTCTGGAAACACCATATATTTT.

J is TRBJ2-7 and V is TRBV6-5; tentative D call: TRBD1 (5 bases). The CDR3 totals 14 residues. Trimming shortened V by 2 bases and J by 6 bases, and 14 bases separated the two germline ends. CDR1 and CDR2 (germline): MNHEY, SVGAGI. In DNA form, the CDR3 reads TGTGCCAGCAGTTACCGTGGCAGGGCAAGCGAGCAGTACTTC. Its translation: CASSYRGRASEQYF.

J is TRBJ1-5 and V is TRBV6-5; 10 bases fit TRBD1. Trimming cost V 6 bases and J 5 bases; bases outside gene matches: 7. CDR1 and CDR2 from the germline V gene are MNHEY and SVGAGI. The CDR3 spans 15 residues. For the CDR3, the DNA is TGTGCCAGCAGGCGGACAGGGGGGGTGGATCAGCCCCAGCATTTT. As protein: CASRRTGGVDQPQHF.

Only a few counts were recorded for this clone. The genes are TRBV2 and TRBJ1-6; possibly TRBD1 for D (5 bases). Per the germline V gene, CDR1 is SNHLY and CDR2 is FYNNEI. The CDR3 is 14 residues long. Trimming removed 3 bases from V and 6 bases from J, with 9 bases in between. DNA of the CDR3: TGTGCCAGCAGTGAGGGGGGACCTAATTCACCCCTCCACTTT. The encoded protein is CASSEGGPNSPLHF.

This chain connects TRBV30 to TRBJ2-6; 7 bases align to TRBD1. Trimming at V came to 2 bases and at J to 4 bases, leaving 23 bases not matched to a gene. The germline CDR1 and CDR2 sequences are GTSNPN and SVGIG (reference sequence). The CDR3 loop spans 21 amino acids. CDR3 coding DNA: TGTGCCTGGAGTATAAGTCCCACAGACAGGGTCCACGCGAGAGGGGCCAACGTCCTGACTTTC. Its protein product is CAWSISPTDRVHARGANVLTF.

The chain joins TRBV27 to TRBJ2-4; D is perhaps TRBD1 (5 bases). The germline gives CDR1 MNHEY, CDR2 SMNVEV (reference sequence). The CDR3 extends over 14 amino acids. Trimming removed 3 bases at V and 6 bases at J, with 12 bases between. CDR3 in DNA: TGTGCCAGCAGTTTGGCGACAGCTACAAACATTCAGTACTTC. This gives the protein CASSLATATNIQYF.

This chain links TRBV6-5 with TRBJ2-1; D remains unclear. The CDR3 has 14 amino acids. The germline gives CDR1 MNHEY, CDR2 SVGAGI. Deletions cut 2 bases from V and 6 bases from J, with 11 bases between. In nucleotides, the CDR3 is TGTGCCAGCAGTTACGACAATTCCGGCAATGAGCAGTTCTTC. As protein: CASSYDNSGNEQFF.